The entry below describes one TCR beta chain. In the source study's methods: Nucleated cell number was recorded as an estimate derived from reference gene primer amplification. Method: immunoSEQ multiplex PCR; TCRdb's copy keeps in-frame clones and lacks some. For V, J and clone size, that table is used; D and trimming come from the DNA. The data contain 200,000 or so clones, roughly 84% of them seen just once; the ten biggest clones take up roughly 13%. The record originates from a study of blood T cell repertoires in COVID-19. Study-wide context: Both acute and convalescent COVID-19 samples were obtained from the United States, Italy and Spain. In each case, the material was cDNA or gDNA derived from T cells, B-cell-depleted T cells, or PBMCs.

Germline values: CDR1 SGHRS, CDR2 YFSETQ. The V and J ends lost 1 base and 3 bases, in that order; junction bases with no gene match: 0. This CDR3 has 15 residues. The sample taken for sequencing was peripheral blood. V and J are TRBV5-1 and TRBJ2-1, with 11 bases aligning to TRBD2. The TCR was taken from a human donor in a cohort sampled during active COVID-19. The CDR3 reads CASSLLAGGYNEQFF. The CDR3 nucleotides read TGCGCCAGCAGCTTGCTAGCGGGAGGCTACAATGAGCAGTTCTTC.